The 13 T cell receptor beta chains presented below share a single source sample, sequenced in a study of T-cell memory formation after mild COVID-19. TCRdb reprocessed the 5' RACE reads via MiXCR and lists one record per CDR3 protein. The table lists roughly 150,000 distinct CDR3 sequences, almost 25% of them singletons, with roughly a quarter in the top ten. The sequenced sample consisted of PBMCs or a T cell subset sorted from them (not recorded which). These receptors originate from an adult woman who had mild COVID-19 (a few samples of this study predate the infection). Cell type and time point are not known.

This clonotype was counted only a few times. The gene calls are TRBV12-3 or TRBV12-4 and TRBJ1-5; D is unclear. The CDR3 length is 16 residues. The V and J ends lost 4 bases and 6 bases respectively, with 19 bases between them. The DNA for the CDR3 is TGTGCCAGCAGTTCCCCGAGAGACATCTTGCGTCAGCCCCAGCATTTT. This translates into CASSSPRDILRQPQHF.

This clonotype was recorded a few times. The chain joins TRBV7-4 to TRBJ2-7, with TRBD1 identical over 8 bases. The germline V gene encodes CDR1 SGHVT and CDR2 SQSDAQ. J lost 3 bases, V lost 1 base, and 8 bases had no gene match. There are 16 residues in the CDR3. The CDR3 reads CASSLGRDRINYEQYF. In DNA form, the CDR3 reads TGTGCCAGCAGCTTAGGCAGGGACAGGATCAACTACGAGCAGTACTTC.

The chain employs TRBV12-3 or TRBV12-4 and TRBJ1-2; TRBD1 might be the D (5 bases). The CDR3 runs 14 residues. The ends were cut back, 3 bases at V and 4 bases at J, with 12 bases in the middle. CDR3 amino acids: CASSLAGHVYGYTF. The DNA for the CDR3 is TGTGCCAGCAGTTTGGCAGGGCACGTCTATGGCTACACCTTC.

Here the CDR3 reads CASSLGDRTYEQYF. CDR3 DNA sequence: TGTGCCAGCAGCTTAGGGGACAGGACTTATGAGCAGTACTTC. The genes are TRBV7-6 and TRBJ2-7; the match to TRBD1 covers 8 bases. V lost 1 base, J lost 7 bases, and 6 bases stayed unmatched. This CDR3 has 14 residues. Germline loops: CDR1 SGHVS, CDR2 FNYEAQ.

This sequence joins TRBV19 and TRBJ2-5, with 10 positions matching TRBD2. J lost 4 bases, V lost 0 bases, and 5 bases had no gene match. This CDR3 has 16 amino acids. Germline V gene lookup returns CDR1 LNHDA and CDR2 SQIVND (reference sequence). The CDR3 protein is CASSIETSGDGETQYF. CDR3 nucleotides: TGTGCCAGTAGTATAGAAACTAGCGGGGACGGAGAGACCCAGTACTTC.

The CDR3 is CASSLVVAGEPGEQYF. The CDR3 nucleotides read TGCGCCAGCAGCTTGGTGGTAGCGGGAGAACCAGGCGAGCAGTACTTC. The chain combines TRBV5-1 with TRBJ2-7; 9 bases line up with TRBD2. CDR3 length equals 16 residues. CDR1 is SGHRS, CDR2 YFSETQ, per germline. V shed 0 bases and J 6 bases; nucleotides not matched to a gene: 10. Full variable domain (outside the CDR3, taken from reference TRBV5-1 and TRBJ2-7): KAGVTQTPRYLIKTRGQQVTLSCSPISGHRSVSWYQQTPGQGLQFLFEYFSETQRNKGNFPGRFSGRQFSNSRSEMNVSTLELGDSALYLCASSLVVAGEPGEQYFGPGTRLTVT.

The gene calls are TRBV19 and TRBJ1-2; D not certain. V was pared by 0 bases and J by 3 bases, with 14 bases between. Germline-derived CDR1 and CDR2 are LNHDA and SQIVND (reference sequence). The CDR3 sequence is 16 residues long. For the CDR3, the DNA is TGTGCCAGTAGTATAGATGTGGATATGGAGGACTATGGCTACACCTTC. This codes for CASSIDVDMEDYGYTF.

The chain links TRBV5-1 to TRBJ1-1, with 8 positions matching TRBD1. CDR1 is SGHRS, CDR2 YFSETQ, per germline. This CDR3 comprises 17 residues. The trim removed 4 bases at V and 5 bases at J, leaving 16 bases unmatched. The CDR3 DNA sequence: TGCGCCAGCAGCGGTGGACCGGGACAGGTCTTTGGTACTGAAGCTTTCTTT. Protein product: CASSGGPGQVFGTEAFF. Supplemented by reference TRBV5-1 and TRBJ1-1, the full variable domain reads KAGVTQTPRYLIKTRGQQVTLSCSPISGHRSVSWYQQTPGQGLQFLFEYFSETQRNKGNFPGRFSGRQFSNSRSEMNVSTLELGDSALYLCASSGGPGQVFGTEAFFGQGTRLTVV.

The rearrangement links TRBV29-1 to TRBJ2-1, with TRBD2 identical over 7 bases. The ends lost 1 base at V and 6 bases at J; junction bases unmatched: 9. The germline CDR1 and CDR2 sequences are SQVTM and ANQGSEA. This CDR3 has 15 amino acids. For the CDR3, the DNA is TGCAGCGTTGAAGGTCACGAGACTAGCCTCAATGAGCAGTTCTTC. Translated: CSVEGHETSLNEQFF.

This clonotype has a count of ten or more. The CDR3 spells CASSLDPGQIYEQYF. The CDR3 coding sequence is TGTGCCAGCAGCTTAGACCCGGGACAGATCTACGAGCAGTACTTC. V is TRBV7-9 and J is TRBJ2-7; 7 nucleotides agree with TRBD1. With V trimmed by 1 base and J by 3 bases, 6 bases remained unmatched. The CDR3 runs to 15 residues. Germline V gene sequence: CDR1 SEHNR, CDR2 FQNEAQ (reference sequence). The full variable domain, rest sourced from reference TRBV7-9 and TRBJ2-7, is DTGVSQNPRHKITKRGQNVTFRCDPISEHNRLYWYRQTLGQGPEFLTYFQNEAQLEKSRLLSDRFSAERPKGSFSTLEIQRTEQGDSAMYLCASSLDPGQIYEQYFGPGTRLTVT.

This clonotype turned up a few times. CDR3 DNA: TGTGCCAGCAGCAAACGGGATGACCGCACAGATACGCAGTATTTT. Translated: CASSKRDDRTDTQYF. The rearrangement uses TRBV21-1 and TRBJ2-3; TRBD1, the D gene given by the table, was not confirmed from the DNA. TRBV21-1 is a pseudogene segment. This CDR3 spans 15 amino acids.

This chain connects TRBV4-3 to TRBJ2-1; 13 nucleotides align to TRBD2. V lost 1 base, J lost 1 base, and 1 base stayed unmatched. Germline assignment: CDR1 LGHNA and CDR2 YSLEER. The CDR3 has 17 residues. CDR3 in amino acids: CASSQGLAGGSYNEQFF. DNA for the CDR3: TGCGCCAGCAGCCAAGGACTAGCGGGAGGTTCCTACAATGAGCAGTTCTTC.

Only a few counts were recorded for this clonotype. V gene TRBV7-9 combines with J gene TRBJ1-5; D might be TRBD1 (5 bases). Between the trimmed V and J ends, which lost 6 bases and 4 bases, there was a span of 10 bases. This CDR3 has 13 amino acids. Germline-derived CDR1 and CDR2 are SEHNR and FQNEAQ (reference sequence). CDR3 nucleotides: TGTGCCAGCAGAGGCGGGGGGAATCAGCCCCAGCATTTT. Its protein is CASRGGGNQPQHF.